What follows describes a single T cell receptor beta chain. The antigen remains unidentified. The sample is drawn from a study of identifying expanded T cells in peripheral blood. Study-wide points: Differentially abundant clones: 1 to 1.5 between replicates, about 15 at roughly 15 days, around 19 at four. Across healthy donors, higher total template counts meant significantly greater approximately 2-week count variance.

Clones were read by immunoSEQ multiplex PCR, and TCRdb kept only the in-frame ones, dropping some. The sample consists of over 100,000 clones, roughly 90% of them appearing once. Healthy donors had no documented immune events, such as infections, while sampled. This CDR3 has 16 residues. The germline V gene encodes CDR1 MNHEY and CDR2 SVGAGI. V lost 0 bases, J lost 0 bases, and 9 bases lay in between. The TCR comes from a person aged 18-70 years in good health. Source material: blood. This chain uses TRBV6-5 with TRBJ2-4; a weak D match, TRBD1 (5 bases). CDR3 coding DNA: TGTGCCAGCAGTTACTCGAAGACAGTAGCCAAAAACATTCAGTACTTC. Translating gives CASSYSKTVAKNIQYF.